This TCR beta chain was captured by sequencing in a study of cytomegalovirus exposure and HLA in healthy donors. Study context: Unique TCRs numbering roughly 85 million, obtained from HLA-typed donors, made up an early data release. Study outcomes and limitations: Prior analysis indicated that the majority of TCR beta V segments exhibited productivity approximately 87% or approximately 30% of the time. Despite most TCR sequences being rare, some public TCRs occurred in many donors. TCR association rates varied by HLA locus in a later analysis, with DRB1 highest and HLA-C lowest.

As to this clone: Its antigen remains unknown. Other DNA variants within this sample encode the same CDR3.

The V segment lost 3 bases and the J segment 4 bases; nucleotides outside the gene matches: 6. The germline V gene encodes CDR1 SGHAT and CDR2 FQNNGV. There are 15 residues in the CDR3. PCR employed 60 Vbeta and 13 Jbeta primers. Clones were read by immunoSEQ multiplex PCR, and TCRdb kept only the in-frame ones, dropping some. This table holds 80,000 to 95,000 clones. The genes are TRBV11-2 and TRBJ2-7, with 10 bases lining up with TRBD1. The TCR was taken from a woman between 25 and 40 years old in good health and CMV-seronegative. Sequenced input: PBMCs. The CDR3 nucleotides are TGTGCCAGCAGCTTGCGACAGGGGGCTGTATACGAGCAGTACTTC. Translated, it gives CASSLRQGAVYEQYF.